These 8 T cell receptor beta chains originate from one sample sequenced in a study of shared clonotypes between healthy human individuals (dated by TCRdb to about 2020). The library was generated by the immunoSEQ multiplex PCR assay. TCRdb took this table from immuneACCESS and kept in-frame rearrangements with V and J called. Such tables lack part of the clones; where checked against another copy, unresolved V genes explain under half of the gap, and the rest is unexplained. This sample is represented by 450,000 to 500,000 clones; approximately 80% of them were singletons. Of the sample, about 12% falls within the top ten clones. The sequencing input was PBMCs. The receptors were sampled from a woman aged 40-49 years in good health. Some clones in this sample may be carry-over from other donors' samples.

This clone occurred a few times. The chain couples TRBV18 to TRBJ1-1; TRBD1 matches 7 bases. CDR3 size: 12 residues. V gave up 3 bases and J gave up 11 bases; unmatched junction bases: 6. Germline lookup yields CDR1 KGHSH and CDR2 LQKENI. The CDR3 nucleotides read TGTGCCAGCTCACCGATAGACAGGGCTGCTTTCTTT. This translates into CASSPIDRAAFF.

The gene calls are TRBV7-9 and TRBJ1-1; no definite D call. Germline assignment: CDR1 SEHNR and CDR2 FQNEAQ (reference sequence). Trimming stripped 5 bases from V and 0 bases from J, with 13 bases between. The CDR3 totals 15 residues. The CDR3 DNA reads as TGTGCCAGCAGCGCCCTAATCCAACTGAACACTGAAGCTTTCTTT. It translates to CASSALIQLNTEAFF.

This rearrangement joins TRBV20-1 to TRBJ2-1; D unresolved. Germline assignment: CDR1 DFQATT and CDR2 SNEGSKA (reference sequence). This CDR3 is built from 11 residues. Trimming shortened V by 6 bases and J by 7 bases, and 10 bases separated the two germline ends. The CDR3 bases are TGCAGTGCCACCCCTTTTAATGAGCAGTTCTTC. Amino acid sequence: CSATPFNEQFF.

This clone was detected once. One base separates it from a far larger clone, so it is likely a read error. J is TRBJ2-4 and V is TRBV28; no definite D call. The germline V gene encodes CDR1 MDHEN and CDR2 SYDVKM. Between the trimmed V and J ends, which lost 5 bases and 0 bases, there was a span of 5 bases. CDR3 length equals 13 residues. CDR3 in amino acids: CASSDTAKNIQYF. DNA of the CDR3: TGTGCCAGCAGTGACACAGCCAAAAACATTCAGTACTTC. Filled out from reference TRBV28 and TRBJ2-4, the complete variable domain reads DVKVTQSSRYLVKRTGEKVFLECVQDMDHENMFWYRQDPGLGLRLIYFSYDVKMKEKGDIPEGYSVSREKKERFSLILESASTNQTSMYLCASSDTAKNIQYFGAGTRLSVL.

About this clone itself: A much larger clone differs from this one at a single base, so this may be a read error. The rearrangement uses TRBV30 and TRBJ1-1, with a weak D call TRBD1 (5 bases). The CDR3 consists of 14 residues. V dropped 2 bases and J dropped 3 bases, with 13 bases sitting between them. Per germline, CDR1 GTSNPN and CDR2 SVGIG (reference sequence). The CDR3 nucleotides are TGTGCCTGGAGTATGGGGGGGATGGACACTGAAGCTTTCTTT. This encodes CAWSMGGMDTEAFF.

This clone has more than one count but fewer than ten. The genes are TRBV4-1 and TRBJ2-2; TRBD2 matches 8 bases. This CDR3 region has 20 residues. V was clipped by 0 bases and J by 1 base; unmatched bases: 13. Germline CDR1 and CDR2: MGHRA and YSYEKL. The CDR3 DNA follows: TGCGCCAGCAGCCAAGACCGGTGGGCCACTAGCGGAGGGAACACCGGGGAGCTGTTTTTT. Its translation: CASSQDRWATSGGNTGELFF.

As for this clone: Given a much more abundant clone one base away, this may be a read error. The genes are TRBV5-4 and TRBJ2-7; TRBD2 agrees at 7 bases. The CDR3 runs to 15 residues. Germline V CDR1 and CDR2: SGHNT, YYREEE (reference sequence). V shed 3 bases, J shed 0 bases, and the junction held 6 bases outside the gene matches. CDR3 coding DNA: TGTGCCAGCAGCTACCCGGGACTATCCTCCTACGAGCAGTACTTC. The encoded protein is CASSYPGLSSYEQYF.

This CDR3 is CASIPIWGNNQPQHF. CDR3 bases: TGTGCCAGCATCCCAATCTGGGGGAACAATCAGCCCCAGCATTTT. The chain carries TRBV6-1 and TRBJ1-5; tentatively, D is TRBD1 (5 bases). The CDR3 sequence is 15 residues long. Per the germline V gene, CDR1 is MNHNS and CDR2 is SASEGT. The ends were cut back, 7 bases at V and 3 bases at J, with 16 bases in the middle.